The rows below give T cell receptor beta chains drawn from one sample of a study of regulatory T cells in long-lasting Graves disease. MiXCR was run by TCRdb on the multiplex PCR reads, yielding one entry per CDR3 protein. The data hold approximately 470,000 distinct CDR3 sequences, with about 20% observed a single time. The specimen comprised peripheral blood mononuclear cells (PBMCs), sampled when the disease was refractory, from a patient treated with antithyroid drugs. The receptors stem from a female donor with Graves disease. Both conserved end residues are part of each CDR3. D genes are given only for firm matches. Size is stated for part of the rows, as once, few or many counts, or as a class when the clone is expanded.

j_gene,abundance,v_gene,d_gene,CDR3aa,CDR3nt
TRBJ2-2,many,TRBV19,TRBD2,CASTRQRGSTGELFF,TGTGCCAGTACCAGGCAGCGGGGCAGCACCGGGGAGCTGTTTTTT
TRBJ2-7,NA,TRBV6-1,TRBD1,CASRSQYRGAYEQYF,TGTGCCAGCAGATCCCAATACAGGGGCGCCTACGAGCAGTACTTC
TRBJ2-2,few,TRBV20-1,TRBD1,CSARTDRAPGELFF,TGCAGTGCTAGGACGGACAGGGCCCCCGGGGAGCTGTTTTTT
TRBJ2-7,many,TRBV18,TRBD2,CASSPLGSGLHEQYF,TGTGCCAGCTCACCGCTAGGTAGCGGGTTACACGAGCAGTACTTC
TRBJ2-1,NA,TRBV12-3/TRBV12-4,TRBD2,CASTVVGFGGGPDYNEQFF,TGTGCCAGCACTGTGGTGGGGTTTGGGGGAGGGCCGGACTACAATGAGCAGTTCTTC
TRBJ1-1,few,TRBV19,NA,CASRWTVNTEAFF,TGTGCCAGTAGGTGGACGGTGAACACTGAAGCTTTCTTT
TRBJ2-7,NA,TRBV6-1,TRBD1,CASRDGQGRGYEQYF,TGTGCCAGCAGGGACGGACAGGGGAGAGGCTACGAGCAGTACTTC
TRBJ1-5,many,TRBV6-1,NA,CASSEGPYSSNQPQHF,TGTGCCAGCAGTGAAGGGCCGTACTCAAGCAATCAGCCCCAGCATTTT
TRBJ2-7,NA,TRBV27,NA,CASSSRVGYEQYF,TGTGCCAGCAGCTCCAGGGTAGGTTACGAGCAGTACTTC
TRBJ1-4,NA,TRBV7-9,TRBD1,CASSLTGATNEKLFF,TGTGCCAGCAGTTTAACAGGGGCAACTAATGAAAAACTGTTTTTT
TRBJ1-5,few,TRBV6-1,TRBD1,CASSIQGRGVPQHF,TGTGCCAGCAGCATACAGGGGCGAGGGGTGCCCCAGCATTTT
TRBJ1-2,many,TRBV6-5,NA,CASSYGLGGYTF,TGTGCCAGCAGTTACGGGCTTGGCGGCTACACCTTC
TRBJ2-2,few,TRBV19,NA,CASSIGPSYTGELFF,TGTGCCAGTAGTATCGGCCCCAGCTACACCGGGGAGCTGTTTTTT
TRBJ2-7,NA,TRBV27,NA,CASSYRGDLYEQYF,TGTGCCAGCAGTTATAGAGGGGACCTCTACGAGCAGTACTTC
TRBJ2-1,NA,TRBV7-9,TRBD2,CASSREGLAGVYNEQFF,TGTGCCAGCAGCCGCGAGGGACTAGCGGGAGTGTACAATGAGCAGTTCTTC
TRBJ1-3,NA,TRBV28,TRBD1,CASSFRQGAGNTIYF,TGTGCCAGCAGTTTCCGACAGGGGGCCGGAAACACCATATATTTT
TRBJ1-1,NA,TRBV6-1,NA,CASKDPGSEAFF,TGTGCCAGCAAAGACCCCGGGAGTGAAGCTTTCTTT
TRBJ1-6,many,TRBV10-3,NA,CAISDSYNSPLHF,TGTGCCATCAGTGACTCCTATAATTCACCCCTCCACTTT
TRBJ2-2,NA,TRBV10-3,NA,CAISIKDRDTGELFF,TGTGCCATCAGTATAAAAGACAGAGACACCGGGGAGCTGTTTTTT
TRBJ1-1,many,TRBV6-5,NA,CASSYSLVSALNTEAFF,TGTGCCAGCAGTTACTCGTTGGTATCGGCTCTGAACACTGAAGCTTTCTTT
TRBJ2-7,many,TRBV7-2,NA,CASTGSYEQYF,TGTGCCAGCACCGGCTCCTACGAGCAGTACTTC
TRBJ2-2,many,TRBV14,NA,CASSQVPGELFF,TGTGCCAGCAGCCAAGTCCCCGGGGAGCTGTTTTTT
TRBJ1-2,many,TRBV5-1,NA,CASRPRGADYGYTF,TGCGCCAGCAGACCTAGAGGGGCGGACTATGGCTACACCTTC
TRBJ2-7,many,TRBV5-1,NA,CASSLAPGLIEQYF,TGCGCCAGCAGCTTGGCTCCAGGTTTAATCGAGCAGTACTTC
TRBJ1-5,NA,TRBV28,NA,CVSSSRGGSQPQHF,TGTGTCAGCAGTTCCAGGGGAGGCAGTCAGCCCCAGCATTTT
TRBJ2-2,NA,TRBV28,NA,CASSFGRVSGELFF,TGTGCCAGCAGTTTCGGCCGGGTCAGCGGGGAGCTGTTTTTT
TRBJ1-2,few,TRBV6-2/TRBV6-3,NA,CASSEFGVRGYTF,TGTGCCAGCAGTGAATTTGGGGTCCGTGGCTACACCTTC
TRBJ2-1,few,TRBV7-8,NA,CASSLDGLSSYNEQFF,TGTGCCAGCAGCTTAGACGGCCTGAGCTCCTACAATGAGCAGTTCTTC
TRBJ1-1,NA,TRBV27,NA,CASSTRGRDSDTEAFF,TGTGCCAGCAGCACGAGGGGTAGGGATTCCGACACTGAAGCTTTCTTT
TRBJ1-1,NA,TRBV13,TRBD1,CASSGPQGKDTEAFF,TGTGCCAGCAGCGGCCCACAGGGGAAGGACACTGAAGCTTTCTTT
TRBJ1-5,NA,TRBV19,NA,CASTSRPGGGNQPQHF,TGTGCCAGTACTTCTCGTCCAGGAGGAGGCAATCAGCCCCAGCATTTT